This T cell receptor beta chain is drawn from a study of vaccination effects on CD4 cells after COVID-19. Overall study context: Post-vaccine sampling took place a median of 72 days after the second dose.

The table came from immunoSEQ multiplex PCR; TCRdb's copy has only in-frame clones and leaves some out. This table has about 57,000 clones, nearly 80% appearing once. Isolation of CD4+ T cells took place after ten to eleven days of culture. Vaccine administered to participants consisted of two doses of either BNT162b2 or mRNA-1273. Nobody among the vaccine recipients had prior SARS-CoV-2 infection (nucleocapsid antibodies were negative). This clone was seen just once. Its antigen is still unknown. The material was CD4+ T cells from PBMCs cultured without peptide, obtained after COVID-19 vaccination. The origin of this receptor is a human donor who received a COVID-19 vaccine.

The CDR3 protein is CASSPGQAQETQYF. The CDR3 nucleotides are TGTGCCAGCAGCCCCGGACAGGCACAAGAGACCCAGTACTTC. The chain links TRBV5-4 to TRBJ2-5, with TRBD1 identical over 7 bases. After removal of 4 bases from V and 2 bases from J, the junction contained 5 bases not matched to a gene. CDR3 size: 14 residues. Germline V gene lookup returns CDR1 SGHNT and CDR2 YYREEE (reference sequence).